The 18 T cell receptor beta chains below come from one sample, sequenced in a study of shared clonotypes between healthy human individuals. Sequencing used immunoSEQ multiplex PCR; TCRdb keeps in-frame clones, though not all of them. The sample records approximately 740,000 clones, around two thirds being singletons. The specimen sequenced was memory CD4+ T cells sorted from blood. As to subset: CD45RA-negative fraction. All receptors derive from a woman in her 30s in good health.

The V and J genes are TRBV5-1 and TRBJ2-7; TRBD1 matches 7 bases. V was clipped by 0 bases and J by 6 bases; unmatched bases: 9. The CDR3 sequence is 15 residues long. Germline lookup yields CDR1 SGHRS and CDR2 YFSETQ. In nucleotides, the CDR3 is TGCGCCAGCAGCTTGGATGACAGGGCAGGGGGCGAGCAGTACTTC. Residues: CASSLDDRAGGEQYF. The variable domain in full, completed from reference TRBV5-1 and TRBJ2-7, reads KAGVTQTPRYLIKTRGQQVTLSCSPISGHRSVSWYQQTPGQGLQFLFEYFSETQRNKGNFPGRFSGRQFSNSRSEMNVSTLELGDSALYLCASSLDDRAGGEQYFGPGTRLTVT.

This clone was detected only a few times. The chain links TRBV27 to TRBJ1-2; the D gene is possibly TRBD1 (6 bases). Trimming pared 5 bases from V and 7 bases from J, leaving 20 bases between. The CDR3 covers 15 residues. In germline, CDR1 is MNHEY, CDR2 SMNVEV (reference sequence). This CDR3 is CASSLNPWGALGYTF. The CDR3 DNA is TGTGCCAGCAGTCTAAATCCCTGGGGGGCGCTTGGCTACACCTTC.

The chain uses TRBV7-8 and TRBJ1-1; D perhaps matches TRBD1 (6 bases). Germline-derived CDR1 and CDR2 are SGHVS and FQNEAQ. The CDR3 length is 15 residues. V shed 4 bases and J shed 4 bases, with 16 bases lying between them. Here the CDR3 reads CASSSQGTSGTEAFF. The DNA of the CDR3 is TGTGCCAGCAGCTCTCAGGGGACCTCGGGCACTGAAGCTTTCTTT.

The J gene is TRBJ1-5, the V gene TRBV4-1, with 12 bases lining up with TRBD1. The CDR3 is 15 amino acids. Germline assignment: CDR1 MGHRA and CDR2 YSYEKL. V lost 1 base, J lost 7 bases, and 2 bases stayed unmatched. This CDR3 reads CASSQGDRGRQPQHF. The CDR3, as DNA: TGCGCCAGCAGCCAAGGGGACAGGGGGCGACAGCCCCAGCATTTT.

This rearrangement joins TRBV9 to TRBJ1-2; D is perhaps TRBD1 (6 bases). This CDR3 is 20 amino acids long. The ends were cut back, 0 bases at V and 2 bases at J, with 26 bases in the middle. Germline CDR1 reads SGDLS; CDR2 reads YYNGEE. CDR3 protein: CASSVAISVGVGAPNYGYTF. CDR3 DNA: TGTGCCAGCAGCGTAGCTATTTCAGTTGGAGTGGGGGCACCAAACTATGGCTACACCTTC.

The chain links TRBV6-5 to TRBJ2-1; D is ambiguous. CDR1 and CDR2 (germline): MNHEY, SVGAGI. The CDR3 runs 16 residues. The germline V and J ends were trimmed by 2 bases and 5 bases, with 16 bases remaining between them. This chain's CDR3 is CASSYDNSPANNEQFF. Written as DNA, the CDR3 is TGTGCCAGCAGTTACGACAACAGCCCTGCCAACAATGAGCAGTTCTTC.

This chain uses TRBV28 with TRBJ1-2; no reliable D call. Trimming pared 3 bases from V and 4 bases from J, leaving 12 bases between. Germline V gene data show CDR1 as MDHEN and CDR2 as SYDVKM. This CDR3 is 14 amino acids long. The CDR3 nucleotides are TGTGCCAGCAGTTTCCTGGACGGAGCCTATGGCTACACCTTC. It specifies CASSFLDGAYGYTF.

This clone was counted only a few times. V usage is TRBV2 and J usage is TRBJ1-2; no definite D call. The CDR3 is made up of 11 amino acids. The V and J ends lost 8 bases and 5 bases respectively, with 9 bases between them. Germline CDR1 and CDR2: SNHLY and FYNNEI. This chain's CDR3 is CASQQEYGYTF. The CDR3 bases are TGTGCCAGCCAGCAGGAGTATGGCTACACCTTC.

V is TRBV28 and J is TRBJ1-1; possibly TRBD1 for D (5 bases). CDR3 size: 14 residues. CDR1 and CDR2 (germline): MDHEN, SYDVKM. V lost 3 bases to trimming and J lost 5 bases, with 13 bases between them. The CDR3 DNA reads TGTGCCAGCAGTTTTCATGGGGCAGGGACTGAAGCTTTCTTT. Its protein product is CASSFHGAGTEAFF.

The V and J genes are TRBV5-1 and TRBJ1-1; D call uncertain. Trimming stripped 2 bases from V and 3 bases from J, with 11 bases between. The germline V gene has CDR1 SGHRS and CDR2 YFSETQ. This CDR3 contains 14 residues. CDR3 loop: CASSFYGVDTEAFF. CDR3 DNA: TGCGCCAGCAGCTTTTACGGGGTTGACACTGAAGCTTTCTTT.

V and J are TRBV19 and TRBJ2-1; a weak D match, TRBD2 (6 bases). Trimming pared 5 bases from V and 6 bases from J, leaving 17 bases between. There are 15 residues in the CDR3. In germline, CDR1 is LNHDA, CDR2 SQIVND (reference sequence). The CDR3 bases are TGTGCCAGTAGTCAATCGGGGGAGTACTTCAATGAGCAGTTCTTC. This translates into CASSQSGEYFNEQFF.

The chain uses TRBV6-6 and TRBJ2-4; 8 nucleotides line up with TRBD1. CDR3 length: 15 residues. V lost 4 bases to trimming and J lost 8 bases; unmatched junction nucleotides: 10. CDR1 is MNHNY, CDR2 SVGAGI, per germline (reference sequence). CDR3 sequence reads: CASSSSRTGIDIQYF. CDR3 in DNA: TGTGCCAGCAGTTCATCAAGGACAGGGATAGACATTCAGTACTTC.

The rearrangement joins TRBV6-1 to TRBJ2-6, with D possibly matching TRBD2 (6 bases). The CDR3 has 15 amino acids. The germline V and J ends were trimmed by 5 bases and 0 bases, with 8 bases remaining between them. Germline lookup yields CDR1 MNHNS and CDR2 SASEGT. The CDR3 nucleotides are TGTGCCAGCAGTCCGACTAGCTCTGGGGCCAACGTCCTGACTTTC. This codes for CASSPTSSGANVLTF.

This clone has just one count. The rearrangement links TRBV29-1 to TRBJ2-3, with 8 bases lining up with TRBD2. The CDR3 totals 18 residues. V lost 2 bases to trimming and J lost 1 base; unmatched junction nucleotides: 14. Germline lookup yields CDR1 SQVTM and CDR2 ANQGSEA. CDR3 nucleotides: TGCAGCGTTGAATATCCCAGCGGGAGCGAACACGGCACAGATACGCAGTATTTT. Protein product: CSVEYPSGSEHGTDTQYF.

This clone was seen only once. The rearrangement uses TRBV11-2 and TRBJ1-2; D is undetermined. This CDR3 spans 12 amino acids. Germline CDR1 is SGHAT and CDR2 is FQNNGV. V was pared by 3 bases and J by 4 bases, with 6 bases between. CDR3 in DNA: TGTGCCAGCAGCTTTATCGGCTATGGCTACACCTTC. Translated, it gives CASSFIGYGYTF. The full variable domain, with the rest looked up from reference TRBV11-2 and TRBJ1-2, is EAGVAQSPRYKIIEKRQSVAFWCNPISGHATLYWYQQILGQGPKLLIQFQNNGVVDDSQLPKDRFSAERLKGVDSTLKIQPAKLEDSAVYLCASSFIGYGYTFGSGTRLTVV.

The chain has TRBV7-9 and TRBJ2-3, with D possibly being TRBD1 (5 bases). This CDR3 comprises 18 residues. Germline CDR1 reads SEHNR; CDR2 reads FQNEAQ (reference sequence). V dropped 7 bases and J dropped 2 bases, with 25 bases sitting between them. The CDR3 DNA reads as TGTGCCAGCAACTTCGTGCGTACCATAGGGGCCCTCACAGATACGCAGTATTTT. Amino acids: CASNFVRTIGALTDTQYF.

The rearrangement uses TRBV5-1 and TRBJ2-7, with 8 bases that match TRBD1. The germline CDR1 and CDR2 sequences are SGHRS and YFSETQ. V was clipped by 2 bases and J by 6 bases; unmatched bases: 4. The CDR3 is made up of 13 amino acids. The chain's CDR3 is CASSFQGASEQYF. Written as DNA, the CDR3 is TGCGCCAGCAGCTTCCAGGGGGCTAGCGAGCAGTACTTC.

The chain uses TRBV30 and TRBJ2-3; 8 bases map to TRBD2. Germline lookup yields CDR1 GTSNPN and CDR2 SVGIG (reference sequence). The ends lost 1 base at V and 2 bases at J; junction bases unmatched: 11. This CDR3 is built from 17 residues. CDR3 amino acids: CAWSDPPFSGTTDTQYF. The CDR3 nucleotides read TGTGCCTGGAGTGACCCCCCGTTTAGCGGGACCACAGATACGCAGTATTTT. The whole variable domain, remainder taken from reference TRBV30 and TRBJ2-3, is SQTIHQWPATLVQPVGSPLSLECTVEGTSNPNLYWYRQAAGRGLQLLFYSVGIGQISSEVPQNLSASRPQDRQFILSSKKLLLSDSGFYLCAWSDPPFSGTTDTQYFGPGTRLTVL.